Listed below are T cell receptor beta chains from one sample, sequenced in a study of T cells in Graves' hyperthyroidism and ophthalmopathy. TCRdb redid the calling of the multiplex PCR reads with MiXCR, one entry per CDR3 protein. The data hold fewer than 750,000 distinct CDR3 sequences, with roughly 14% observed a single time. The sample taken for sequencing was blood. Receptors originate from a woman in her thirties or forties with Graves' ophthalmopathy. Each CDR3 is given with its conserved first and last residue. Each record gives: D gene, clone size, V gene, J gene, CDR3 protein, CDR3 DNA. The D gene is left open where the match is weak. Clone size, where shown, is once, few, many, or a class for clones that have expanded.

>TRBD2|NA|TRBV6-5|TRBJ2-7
CASSYSNLAGDEQYF
TGTGCCAGCAGTTACTCGAATCTCGCGGGGGACGAGCAGTACTTC
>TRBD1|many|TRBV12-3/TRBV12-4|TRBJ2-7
CASRGQGRDEQYF
TGTGCCAGCAGGGGACAGGGGAGGGACGAGCAGTACTTC
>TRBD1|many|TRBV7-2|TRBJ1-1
CASSLVRGKMNTEAFF
TGTGCCAGCAGCTTAGTCAGGGGGAAGATGAACACTGAAGCTTTCTTT
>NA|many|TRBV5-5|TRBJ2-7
CASSLEEGRSYEQYF
TGTGCCAGCAGCTTGGAGGAGGGCCGCTCCTACGAGCAGTACTTC
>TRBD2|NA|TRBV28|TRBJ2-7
CASVAGASGGFEQYF
TGTGCCAGCGTAGCCGGGGCTAGCGGTGGATTCGAGCAGTACTTC
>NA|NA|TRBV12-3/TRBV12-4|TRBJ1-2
CASSFRTVGNYGYTF
TGTGCCAGCAGTTTCCGGACAGTTGGGAACTATGGCTACACCTTC
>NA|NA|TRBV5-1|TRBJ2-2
CASSAQGAGTTGELFF
TGCGCCAGCAGCGCCCAGGGTGCGGGTACAACCGGGGAGCTGTTTTTT
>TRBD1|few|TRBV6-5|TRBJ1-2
CASSYEGQGNYGYTF
TGTGCCAGCAGCTACGAGGGACAGGGTAACTATGGCTACACCTTC
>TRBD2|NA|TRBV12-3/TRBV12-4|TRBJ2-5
CASTILSGGPQETQYF
TGTGCCAGCACCATCCTTAGCGGGGGGCCCCAAGAGACCCAGTACTTC
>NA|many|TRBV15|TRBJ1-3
CATSRDVTAFSGNTIYF
TGTGCCACCAGCAGAGATGTAACGGCTTTCTCTGGAAACACCATATATTTT